The 27 T cell receptor beta chains below were found in one sample sequenced in a study of CD8+CD57+ T cells in acquired aplastic anemia. Genomic DNA, the template, was used for profiling of the TCR beta VDJ and CDR3. TCRdb processed the reads anew with MiXCR; each CDR3 protein has one entry. Of approximately 270,000 distinct CDR3 sequences listed, approximately 56% are singletons. The sample was sorted CD4+, CD8+, or CD8+CD57+ T cells (not recorded which) from PBMCs. The receptors were gathered from a human donor with severe aplastic anemia or a healthy control (not recorded which).

This chain joins TRBV6-5 and TRBJ2-7, with D perhaps assigned TRBD1 or TRBD2 (5 bases each). The V gene's germline CDR1 is MNHEY and CDR2 SVGAGI. Between the trimmed V and J ends, which lost 4 bases and 3 bases, there was a span of 10 bases. This CDR3 contains 13 residues. The CDR3 nucleotides read TGTGCCAGCAGTTGGGGGACGGGCTACGAGCAGTACTTC. As protein: CASSWGTGYEQYF.

This rearrangement joins TRBV27 to TRBJ2-1, with D perhaps being TRBD1 or TRBD2 (6 bases each). The CDR3 runs to 17 residues. Looked up from germline, CDR1 is MNHEY and CDR2 is SMNVEV (reference sequence). Trimming left V 5 bases short and J 4 bases short, with 21 bases between. The CDR3 is CASSHLPGRGDYNEQFF. CDR3 DNA: TGTGCCAGCAGTCACCTCCCGGGAAGGGGGGATTACAATGAGCAGTTCTTC.

Ten or more counts support this clonotype. No conserved phenylalanine or tryptophan is present at the end of the CDR3, so a read error is the likely explanation. This chain joins TRBV7-3 and TRBJ2-1, with TRBD2 matching 11 bases. From germline, CDR1 is SGHTA and CDR2 FQGTGA. The CDR3 has 14 residues. V shed 6 bases, J shed 9 bases, and the junction held 7 bases outside the gene matches. The CDR3, as DNA: TGTGCCAGCAGTTCGACTAGCGGGGCTGTTGAGCAGTTCTCC. This codes for CASSSTSGAVEQFS.

Worth noting for this clonotype: Since a much larger clone is just one base distant, this may be a read error. The gene calls are TRBV9 and TRBJ2-2; possible D gene TRBD2, 7 bases. The germline V gene has CDR1 SGDLS and CDR2 YYNGEE. The CDR3 is 18 residues long. Trimming took off 0 bases at V and 4 bases at J, with 19 bases between the two ends. CDR3 in amino acids: CASSVGGGGNNLTGELFF. The CDR3 DNA reads TGTGCCAGCAGCGTAGGAGGGGGGGGAAACAACCTCACCGGGGAGCTGTTTTTT.

This clonotype was counted between two and nine times. The V call is TRBV2, the J call TRBJ1-4; tentatively, D is TRBD1 (6 bases). Germline lookup yields CDR1 SNHLY and CDR2 FYNNEI. The germline V and J ends were trimmed by 5 bases and 4 bases, with 11 bases remaining between them. The CDR3 length is 14 residues. CDR3 sequence: CASSLGQFNEKLFF. CDR3 DNA: TGTGCCAGCAGTCTCGGACAGTTTAATGAAAAACTGTTTTTT.

At least ten counts were recorded for this clonotype. The V gene is TRBV6-5, the J gene TRBJ1-1; weak D call: TRBD1 (5 bases). The CDR3 length is 16 residues. V lost 6 bases, J lost 0 bases, and 17 bases lay in between. CDR1 and CDR2 (germline): MNHEY, SVGAGI. Here the CDR3 DNA reads TGTGCCAGCAGGTCCGTAAGGTGGGGCATGAACACTGAAGCTTTCTTT. Translating gives CASRSVRWGMNTEAFF.

This chain joins TRBV7-9 and TRBJ2-5; no reliable D call. Germline V gene data show CDR1 as SEHNR and CDR2 as FQNEAQ (reference sequence). The CDR3 contains 14 residues. With 4 bases removed from V and 5 bases from J, the gap between germline ends came to 14 bases. The DNA of the CDR3 is TGTGCCAGCAGCTCAGACGTTCGCCGGGAGACCCAGTACTTC. It codes for CASSSDVRRETQYF.

This chain connects TRBV9 to TRBJ2-1; maybe TRBD2 (5 bases). In germline, CDR1 is SGDLS, CDR2 YYNGEE. The V end lost 3 bases, the J end lost 6 bases, and 16 bases lay between the germline ends. The CDR3 consists of 15 residues. As DNA, the CDR3 is TGTGCCAGCAGCGCAGACTTGACCCGGGGCAATGAGCAGTTCTTC. Translation: CASSADLTRGNEQFF.

This chain links TRBV6-4 with TRBJ2-4; 11 positions match TRBD1. There are 16 residues in the CDR3. With 6 bases clipped from V and 5 bases from J, the junction kept 9 bases outside the gene matches. Germline values: CDR1 MRHNA, CDR2 SNTAGT. The DNA of the CDR3 is TGTGCCAGCAGCCAGACCCGGACAGGGGGCGAAAACATTCAGTACTTC. Protein sequence: CASSQTRTGGENIQYF.

V is TRBV6-1 and J is TRBJ2-5; no definite D call. CDR1 MNHNS and CDR2 SASEGT come from the germline V gene. The CDR3 spans 16 residues. Between the trimmed V and J ends, which lost 6 bases and 2 bases, there was a span of 19 bases. In DNA form, the CDR3 reads TGTGCCAGCAGGACGGCCAAGGCAGGACGGCAAGAGACCCAGTACTTC. Translation gives CASRTAKAGRQETQYF.

This clonotype came up once. The chain combines TRBV12-3 or TRBV12-4 with TRBJ2-3, with 11 bases that match TRBD2. V gave up 5 bases and J gave up 4 bases; unmatched junction bases: 8. The CDR3 has 16 amino acids. CDR3 region: CASSLLAGEGADTQYF. CDR3 DNA sequence: TGTGCCAGCAGTCTACTAGCGGGAGAGGGGGCAGATACGCAGTATTTT.

The chain links TRBV5-6 to TRBJ2-1; D unresolved. Per germline, CDR1 SGHDT and CDR2 YYEEEE. Between the trimmed V and J ends, which lost 4 bases and 10 bases, there was a span of 12 bases. This CDR3 is 12 amino acids long. CDR3 protein: CASSPTAGEQFF. CDR3 nucleotides: TGTGCCAGCAGCCCTACAGCCGGGGAGCAGTTCTTC.

This clonotype was counted between two and nine times. The genes are TRBV18 and TRBJ1-6; D gene unclear. V gave up 6 bases and J gave up 5 bases, with 8 bases separating them. The CDR3 sequence is 13 residues long. From germline, CDR1 is KGHSH and CDR2 LQKENI. This CDR3 reads CASSSSNNSPLHF. As DNA, the CDR3 is TGTGCCAGCTCCTCCAGTAATAATTCACCCCTCCACTTT.

CDR3 loop: CATSRAENQRGARETQYF. CDR3 nucleotides: TGTGCCACCAGCAGAGCCGAAAACCAAAGGGGGGCAAGAGAGACCCAGTACTTC. The chain carries TRBV15 and TRBJ2-5; D assignment may be TRBD1 or TRBD2 (6 bases each). Per germline, CDR1 LNHNV and CDR2 YYDKDF (reference sequence). V lost 1 base and J 4 bases, leaving 22 bases between the germline ends. The CDR3 loop spans 18 amino acids.

Points on this clonotype: At one boundary the junction diverges from the germline segment, which might be a read error. This chain connects TRBV5-1 to TRBJ1-2; TRBD1 matches 9 bases. The V gene's germline CDR1 is SGHRS and CDR2 YFSETQ. The length of the CDR3 is 14 residues. CDR3: CASSLTGGGSGHTF. CDR3 nucleotide sequence: TGCGCCAGCAGCTTGACAGGGGGCGGATCTGGCCACACCTTC. Full variable domain (rest looked up from reference TRBV5-1 and TRBJ1-2): KAGVTQTPRYLIKTRGQQVTLSCSPISGHRSVSWYQQTPGQGLQFLFEYFSETQRNKGNFPGRFSGRQFSNSRSEMNVSTLELGDSALYLCASSLTGGGSGHTFGSGTRLTVV.

In DNA form, the CDR3 reads TGTGCCTGGAGTGACGGGATGGCTCAGCCCCAGCATTTT. Protein: CAWSDGMAQPQHF. The genes are TRBV30 and TRBJ1-5, with unresolved D. From germline, CDR1 is GTSNPN and CDR2 SVGIG (reference sequence). Trimming removed 1 base from V and 6 bases from J, with 10 bases in between. This CDR3 has 13 residues.

This rearrangement joins TRBV7-2 to TRBJ2-7, with D hard to call. V shed 5 bases and J shed 7 bases, with 15 bases lying between them. The CDR3 has 13 amino acids. The germline V gene has CDR1 SGHTA and CDR2 FQGNSA. CDR3 region: CASSAKRVGEQYF. As DNA, the CDR3 is TGTGCCAGCAGCGCCAAACGGGTGGGGGAGCAGTACTTC. The full variable domain, completed using reference TRBV7-2 and TRBJ2-7, is GAGVSQSPSNKVTEKGKDVELRCDPISGHTALYWYRQSLGQGLEFLIYFQGNSAPDKSGLPSDRFSAERTGGSVSTLTIQRTQQEDSAVYLCASSAKRVGEQYFGPGTRLTVT.

This clonotype has only a few counts. Germline and junction disagree at one end, which may indicate a read error. The chain has TRBV30 and TRBJ2-1, with TRBD2 identical over 11 bases. CDR1 and CDR2 (germline): GTSNPN, SVGIG (reference sequence). This CDR3 region has 16 residues. The CDR3 loop reads CARSVLAGADYNEQFF. The CDR3 coding sequence is TGTGCCCGGAGTGTACTAGCGGGGGCCGACTACAATGAGCAGTTCTTC. Drawing the rest from reference TRBV30 and TRBJ2-1, the complete variable domain is SQTIHQWPATLVQPVGSPLSLECTVEGTSNPNLYWYRQAAGRGLQLLFYSVGIGQISSEVPQNLSASRPQDRQFILSSKKLLLSDSGFYLCARSVLAGADYNEQFFGPGTRLTVL.

About this clonotype itself: The CDR3 carries no conserved terminal phenylalanine or tryptophan, so it likely arises from a read error. This chain links TRBV7-6 with TRBJ2-3; D is unclear. Trimming took off 5 bases at V and 2 bases at J, with 14 bases between the two ends. The germline V gene encodes CDR1 SGHVS and CDR2 FNYEAQ. The CDR3 runs 15 residues. This CDR3 is CASSPIIGNTDTQYS. DNA for the CDR3: TGTGCCAGCAGCCCCATAATCGGCAACACAGATACGCAGTATTCT.

This clonotype was found once. The chain recombines TRBV7-3 with TRBJ2-7, with a possible D match to TRBD2 (6 bases). CDR1 SGHTA and CDR2 FQGTGA come from the germline V gene. V lost 2 bases to trimming and J lost 6 bases, with 14 bases between them. CDR3 length: 14 amino acids. CDR3 nucleotide sequence: TGTGCCAGCAGCTTAGTGCGTCCCGGGGGCGAGCAGTACTTC. It codes for CASSLVRPGGEQYF.

The rearrangement joins TRBV19 to TRBJ1-4; a possible D gene is TRBD1 (5 bases). The germline gives CDR1 LNHDA, CDR2 SQIVND (reference sequence). The CDR3 spans 15 residues. V was shortened by 2 bases and J by 2 bases, with 9 bases between the two germline ends. The CDR3 spells CASSIMRGTNEKLFF. The CDR3 bases are TGTGCCAGTAGTATAATGAGGGGCACTAATGAAAAACTGTTTTTT.

This clonotype has at least ten counts. V usage is TRBV3-1 and J usage is TRBJ1-4; D is perhaps TRBD1 (5 bases). With 6 bases removed from V and 0 bases from J, the gap between germline ends came to 23 bases. The CDR3 has 19 amino acids. Per the germline V gene, CDR1 is LGHDT and CDR2 is YNNKEL (reference sequence). CDR3 nucleotide sequence: TGTGCCAGCAGGACCGTCGGGGGGAGGGGAGTCGCAACTAATGAAAAACTGTTTTTT. Translated: CASRTVGGRGVATNEKLFF.

This clonotype has a count of ten or more. The gene calls are TRBV20-1 and TRBJ1-2, with D unresolved. The CDR3 spans 14 residues. The germline V gene encodes CDR1 DFQATT and CDR2 SNEGSKA (reference sequence). V lost 5 bases to trimming and J lost 2 bases, with 15 bases between them. The CDR3 DNA is TGCAGTGCTCTCCCGATAAGTGTAAACTATGGCTACACCTTC. Its translation is CSALPISVNYGYTF.

The rearrangement uses TRBV5-1 and TRBJ2-7; D perhaps matches TRBD2 (5 bases). The J call may be mistaken, given a closer DNA end match to TRBJ2-1. The CDR3 sequence is 13 residues long. CDR1 and CDR2 from the germline V gene are SGHRS and YFSETQ. The CDR3 DNA follows: TGCGCCAGCAGCTTTTTCGGGATCGATGAGCAGTTCTTC. Translation gives CASSFFGIDEQFF.

The V call is TRBV2, the J call TRBJ2-1, with TRBD2 as a possible D gene (6 bases). V lost 10 bases and J lost 6, with 13 bases in between. Germline CDR1 SNHLY, CDR2 FYNNEI. The CDR3 totals 12 residues. CDR3 sequence (DNA): TGTGCCATCAGGAGAGCGGGCAATGAGCAGTTCTTC. Amino acids: CAIRRAGNEQFF.

This clonotype has a handful of counts. The chain joins TRBV24-1 to TRBJ1-2; 8 positions agree with TRBD1. Germline loops: CDR1 KGHDR, CDR2 SFDVKD. This CDR3 is 13 amino acids long. After removal of 9 bases from V and 5 bases from J, the junction contained 7 bases not matched to a gene. Here the CDR3 DNA reads TGTGCCACCTGGGGACAGGATGATTATGGCTACACCTTC. Protein product: CATWGQDDYGYTF.

The CDR3 here is CASNPGQYYGYTF. Here the CDR3 DNA reads TGTGCCAGCAACCCGGGACAGTACTATGGCTACACCTTC. The chain links TRBV12-3 or TRBV12-4 to TRBJ1-2, with TRBD1 matching 7 bases. The CDR3 has 13 residues. V was pared by 7 bases and J by 3 bases, with 5 bases of the junction left unmatched.